This paragraph reports one T cell receptor (beta chain). The antigen it recognizes is unknown. No base quality information exists; no much larger clone differs at one position. Separate from the approximately 670-subject first cohort, the validation cohort of 95 to 150 subjects was the group to which the donors belonged. The germline ends are 9 bases apart after V is trimmed by 3 bases and J by 4 bases. In the germline V gene (reference sequence), CDR1 corresponds to SEHNR and CDR2 to FQNEAQ. Reading from cysteine to phenylalanine, the CDR3 counts 14 amino acids. The kept DNA is CDR3 alone, 42 bases in frame from the first base. Receptor libraries were prepared by the immunoSEQ multiplex PCR assay. The authors' pipeline ran thus. A statistical classification framework was built for diagnosing cytomegalovirus status from the catalog of TCR beta chain sequences. TCRdb took this table from immuneACCESS and kept in-frame rearrangements with V and J called. Such tables lack part of the clones; where checked against another copy, unresolved V genes explain under half of the gap, and the rest is unexplained. V and J calls and clone size are given by that table; D and trimming were obtained from the DNA. Within this sample are 150,000 to 250,000 clones, with roughly 88% of them counted one time only. The top ten hold around an eighth of the sample.

The sample belongs to a study of cytomegalovirus exposure and HLA in healthy donors (dated by TCRdb to the late 2010s). About the investigation overall: A later analysis indicated that the 90 to 150 validation repertoires were generated on the platform also employed for the approximately 670 repertoires of the first cohort. The study was designed to test whether signatures of past pathogen exposure could be identified by cataloging public T cell receptors. A separate validation cohort of about 110 different subjects was used in addition to the roughly 700-subject first cohort. To predict cytomegalovirus infection status, the study brought together high-throughput TCR immunosequencing, statistical association of individual TCRs with disease status, and machine learning.

Overall study outcomes, separate from this receptor: Subsequent analysis determined that TCRs grouped into clusters in the first cohort also showed a tendency toward co-occurrence across the approximately 110 validation repertoires, and 90% to 95% of cluster scores exceeded 0. Across donors, most TCR sequences were observed very rarely, whereas some public TCRs were present in many individuals. A total of 150 to 200 TCR beta chains were listed by the study as associated with cytomegalovirus. The authors suggested that the approach could potentially be extended to other disease states and immunological phenotypes. All 120 or so repertoires were used to score co-occurrence in the validation cohort in a later analysis, because that analysis had no HLA typing for the cohort. In vitro tests confirmed that three of the cytomegalovirus-associated TCR beta chains recognize cytomegalovirus antigens. In both the original and validation cohorts, the classifier was reported to diagnose cytomegalovirus status with high specificity and sensitivity.

The sample consisted of PBMCs. The sequence was collected from a woman in her twenties or thirties in good health and CMV-seropositive. The V and J genes are TRBV7-9 and TRBJ1-4; the D gene is perhaps TRBD1, on 5 matching bases. The CDR3 reads as follows: CASSFPGVNEKLFF. The nucleotide sequence is given as TGTGCCAGCAGCTTTCCGGGGGTTAATGAAAAACTGTTTTTT.